The 26 T cell receptor beta chains listed next were all sequenced from one sample in a study of T cells in localized non-small cell lung cancer. Using immunoSEQ multiplex PCR, the repertoire was profiled, and TCRdb retains in-frame clones only, with some absent. The table lists 2,400 or so clones, 25% to 30% of them singletons. Sequenced here: normal lung tissue next to the tumor, sampled before any cancer treatment. These receptor sequences come from a woman between 35 and 75 years old with stage II squamous cell lung carcinoma.

The rearrangement uses TRBV18 and TRBJ2-1; D is undetermined. This CDR3 comprises 12 residues. Deletions cut 3 bases from V and 10 bases from J, with 10 bases between. Germline V gene lookup returns CDR1 KGHSH and CDR2 LQKENI. CDR3 sequence reads: CASSPLDQEQFF. The DNA of the CDR3 is TGTGCCAGCTCACCGCTGGATCAAGAGCAGTTCTTC.

This chain links TRBV11-3 with TRBJ1-1; no definite D call. V shed 7 bases and J shed 3 bases, with 18 bases lying between them. Per germline, CDR1 SGHNT and CDR2 YENEEA. The CDR3 spans 15 residues. The CDR3 protein is CASTPQRGLDTEAFF. The CDR3, as DNA: TGTGCCAGCACTCCCCAACGCGGCTTGGACACTGAAGCTTTCTTT. Drawing the rest from reference TRBV11-3 and TRBJ1-1, the complete variable domain is EAGVVQSPRYKIIEKKQPVAFWCNPISGHNTLYWYLQNLGQGPELLIRYENEEAVDDSQLPKDRFSAERLKGVDSTLKIQPAELGDSAVYLCASTPQRGLDTEAFFGQGTRLTVV.

Details on this clone: One end of the junction is discordant with germline, which a read error may explain. This chain connects TRBV6-8 to TRBJ1-5; 9 bases map to TRBD1. This CDR3 spans 18 amino acids. Germline V CDR1 and CDR2: MNHGY, SAAAGT. CDR3 nucleotides: TGTGCCAGCAGTGACTCTCACCCGGGACAGGGAAGCAATCAGCCCCAGCATTTT. Its protein product is CASSDSHPGQGSNQPQHF.

The chain uses TRBV29-1 and TRBJ2-1; either TRBD1 or TRBD2 may fit D (5 bases each). The germline V and J ends were trimmed by 6 bases and 10 bases, with 16 bases remaining between them. Germline V gene sequence: CDR1 SQVTM, CDR2 ANQGSEA. The CDR3 sequence is 12 residues long. The CDR3, as DNA: TGCAGCGTCGGAGTGGTAGGGGACGAGCAGTTCTTC. As protein: CSVGVVGDEQFF.

The rearrangement uses TRBV30 and TRBJ1-5; tentative D call: TRBD1 (6 bases). Trimming removed 3 bases at V and 9 bases at J, with 15 bases between. The CDR3 runs 13 residues. CDR1 is GTSNPN and CDR2 is SVGIG in the germline V gene (reference sequence). The CDR3 DNA is TGTGCCTGGAGGGAACAGGGCCCGGGGCCCCAGCATTTT. Translated, it gives CAWREQGPGPQHF.

In this sample, this clone turned up a few times. The rearrangement links TRBV11-3 to TRBJ2-7; 13 bases fit TRBD2. The CDR3 has 15 amino acids. With 5 bases clipped from V and 4 bases from J, the junction kept 5 bases outside the gene matches. Germline V gives CDR1 SGHNT, CDR2 YENEEA. CDR3 sequence: CASSTSGRAAYEQYF. CDR3 nucleotides: TGTGCCAGCAGCACTAGCGGGAGGGCCGCGTACGAGCAGTACTTC. The complete variable domain, with remaining parts taken from reference TRBV11-3 and TRBJ2-7, reads EAGVVQSPRYKIIEKKQPVAFWCNPISGHNTLYWYLQNLGQGPELLIRYENEEAVDDSQLPKDRFSAERLKGVDSTLKIQPAELGDSAVYLCASSTSGRAAYEQYFGPGTRLTVT.

This chain connects TRBV30 to TRBJ1-2; possible D gene TRBD1, 6 bases. This CDR3 is 18 amino acids long. Trimming took 0 bases from V and 4 from J, leaving 24 bases between them. The germline V gene encodes CDR1 GTSNPN and CDR2 SVGIG (reference sequence). The DNA of the CDR3 is TGTGCCTGGAGTGTAGGGGGAGGGTCAGGGAGAACCTCCTATGGCTACACCTTC. This encodes CAWSVGGGSGRTSYGYTF.

V usage is TRBV6-8 and J usage is TRBJ1-5; D is ambiguous. The CDR3 has 12 amino acids. Germline assignment: CDR1 MNHGY and CDR2 SAAAGT. Trimming stripped 5 bases from V and 2 bases from J, with 4 bases between. The CDR3 protein is CASSEGNQPQHF. CDR3 nucleotide sequence: TGTGCCAGCAGTGAGGGCAATCAGCCCCAGCATTTT.

The table lists this clone with a few counts. V and J are TRBV9 and TRBJ1-1; 8 bases are shared with TRBD1. The germline V gene has CDR1 SGDLS and CDR2 YYNGEE. The CDR3 sequence is 14 residues long. Unmatched junction bases numbered 8, after V lost 4 bases and J lost 6 bases. The DNA for the CDR3 is TGTGCCAGCAGCTCCGACAGGGGTCTCCCTGAAGCTTTCTTT. This gives the protein CASSSDRGLPEAFF.

V is TRBV28 and J is TRBJ2-1, with a tentative D call TRBD1 (6 bases). V was pared by 5 bases and J by 2 bases, with 13 bases between. This CDR3 contains 15 residues. CDR1 is MDHEN, CDR2 SYDVKM, per germline. CDR3 protein: CASSRPGVTYNEQFF. CDR3 sequence (DNA): TGTGCCAGCAGTCGCCCAGGGGTAACCTACAATGAGCAGTTCTTC.

The chain links TRBV18 to TRBJ2-7, with 11 positions matching TRBD1. J was trimmed by 5 bases and V by 1 base; bases with no gene match: 7. The CDR3 has 16 amino acids. Germline loops: CDR1 KGHSH, CDR2 LQKENI. The CDR3 nucleotides are TGTGCCAGCTCACCACTCCGGACAGGGGGCATCCACGAGCAGTACTTC. This gives the protein CASSPLRTGGIHEQYF.

Judged by abundance, this clone is medium-sized. V is TRBV6-8 and J is TRBJ2-1; TRBD2 aligns across 10 bases. The length of the CDR3 is 15 residues. Germline V gene sequence: CDR1 MNHGY, CDR2 SAAAGT. J was trimmed by 6 bases and V by 5 bases; bases with no gene match: 7. The CDR3 DNA is TGTGCCAGCAGTGACCGACTAGCGGGCCTCAATGAGCAGTTCTTC. Its translation: CASSDRLAGLNEQFF.

The chain couples TRBV28 to TRBJ2-7, with 10 bases that match TRBD2. Germline-derived CDR1 and CDR2 are MDHEN and SYDVKM. The CDR3 is 15 residues long. After removal of 6 bases from V and 4 bases from J, the junction contained 9 bases not matched to a gene. CDR3 DNA sequence: TGTGCCAGCAGCCCGCCTAGCGGGAGTCTGTACGAGCAGTACTTC. This codes for CASSPPSGSLYEQYF.

This rearrangement joins TRBV6-8 to TRBJ2-2; D possibly corresponds to TRBD2 (6 bases). The CDR3 sequence is 12 residues long. Looked up from germline, CDR1 is MNHGY and CDR2 is SAAAGT. V gave up 10 bases and J gave up 6 bases, with 12 bases separating them. CDR3 DNA: TGTGCCACCCGAGGAGGGGCCGGGGAGCTGTTTTTT. It translates to CATRGGAGELFF.

The chain combines TRBV19 with TRBJ2-2; 8 nucleotides line up with TRBD2. V lost 5 bases to trimming and J lost 7 bases; unmatched junction nucleotides: 6. The V gene's germline CDR1 is LNHDA and CDR2 SQIVND (reference sequence). The CDR3 covers 14 residues. This CDR3 is CASSPLAGRGELFF. The DNA for the CDR3 is TGTGCCAGTAGTCCATTAGCGGGACGCGGGGAGCTGTTTTTT.

V usage is TRBV28 and J usage is TRBJ2-7; D perhaps matches TRBD1 (5 bases). Trimming pared 3 bases from V and 2 bases from J, leaving 5 bases between. The CDR3 loop spans 12 amino acids. From germline, CDR1 is MDHEN and CDR2 SYDVKM. CDR3 sequence (DNA): TGTGCCAGCAGTTTCAGGGCCTACGAGCAGTACTTC. This encodes CASSFRAYEQYF.

V gene TRBV10-3 combines with J gene TRBJ1-2; D uncertain. This CDR3 is built from 15 residues. The germline V gene encodes CDR1 ENHRY and CDR2 SYGVKD. Trimming took 0 bases from V and 8 from J, leaving 16 bases between them. The CDR3 region has the DNA TGTGCCATCAGTGAGTCCCGAGAGGTGTCCTCGGGCTACACCTTC. Translation: CAISESREVSSGYTF.

This chain's CDR3 is CAGGPGLAGDTQYF. CDR3 sequence (DNA): TGTGCCGGGGGGCCGGGACTAGCGGGAGATACGCAGTATTTT. V is TRBV30 and J is TRBJ2-3, with 12 bases identical to TRBD2. Germline loops: CDR1 GTSNPN, CDR2 SVGIG (reference sequence). This CDR3 is built from 14 residues. With V trimmed by 8 bases and J by 5 bases, 8 bases remained unmatched.

V and J are TRBV10-1 and TRBJ2-3; D is unresolved. V gave up 2 bases and J gave up 1 base, with 4 bases separating them. CDR3 length equals 13 residues. Germline V gene data show CDR1 as WNHNN and CDR2 as SYGVQD (reference sequence). The CDR3 sequence is CASSEMRTDTQYF. CDR3 sequence (DNA): TGCGCCAGCAGTGAGATGCGCACAGATACGCAGTATTTT.

This clone was observed a handful of times. The chain links TRBV28 to TRBJ2-1; D perhaps matches TRBD2 (5 bases). The CDR3 extends over 15 amino acids. CDR1 and CDR2 from the germline V gene are MDHEN and SYDVKM. Trimming pared 3 bases from V and 5 bases from J, leaving 14 bases between. CDR3 amino acids: CASSFLSGLNNEQFF. CDR3 coding DNA: TGTGCCAGCAGTTTCTTAAGCGGTTTAAACAATGAGCAGTTCTTC.

The chain couples TRBV30 to TRBJ2-7, with no clear D. CDR3 size: 16 residues. Trimming shortened V by 3 bases and J by 2 bases, and 20 bases separated the two germline ends. Germline CDR1 GTSNPN, CDR2 SVGIG (reference sequence). In DNA, the CDR3 is TGTGCCTGGAGCATTCTCTCGGTCTTAAGCCCCTACGAGCAGTACTTC. This codes for CAWSILSVLSPYEQYF.

V gene TRBV28 combines with J gene TRBJ1-6; TRBD1 might be the D (5 bases). Germline CDR1 reads MDHEN; CDR2 reads SYDVKM. Trimming left V 3 bases short and J 0 bases short, with 12 bases between. The CDR3 is 17 residues long. This CDR3 reads CASSFLQGSSYNSPLHF. In nucleotides, the CDR3 is TGTGCCAGCAGTTTTCTCCAGGGAAGCTCCTATAATTCACCCCTCCACTTT.

This clone was observed a few times. The rearrangement uses TRBV19 and TRBJ1-1; TRBD1 is a possible D gene (5 bases). V lost 6 bases, J lost 4 bases, and 18 bases lay in between. Per germline, CDR1 LNHDA and CDR2 SQIVND (reference sequence). The CDR3 is made up of 15 amino acids. The CDR3: CASSTDGGFGTEAFF. For the CDR3, the DNA is TGTGCCAGTAGCACAGACGGGGGATTTGGCACTGAAGCTTTCTTT.

V usage is TRBV10-2 and J usage is TRBJ2-7; D is unresolved. Germline values: CDR1 WSHSY, CDR2 SAAADI. V was pared by 3 bases and J by 0 bases, with 12 bases between. The CDR3 runs to 15 residues. CDR3 coding DNA: TGCGCCAGCAGTGATGGGGTTTCAAGCTCCTACGAGCAGTACTTC. It is translated as CASSDGVSSSYEQYF.

This clone is hyperexpanded (1% or more). V gene TRBV28 combines with J gene TRBJ1-1; no clear D. V was shortened by 7 bases and J by 3 bases, with 12 bases between the two germline ends. Germline values: CDR1 MDHEN, CDR2 SYDVKM. This CDR3 has 13 amino acids. CDR3 DNA: TGTGCCAGCACCGGGGATTTGGACACTGAAGCTTTCTTT. Translated, it gives CASTGDLDTEAFF.

In its sample, this clone ranks as large (0.1 to 1%). This chain connects TRBV11-3 to TRBJ2-3, with a weak D call TRBD2 (6 bases). Trimming stripped 6 bases from V and 3 bases from J, with 19 bases between. Per germline, CDR1 SGHNT and CDR2 YENEEA. This CDR3 is 16 amino acids long. The CDR3: CASSPERAGVTDTQYF. The CDR3 DNA is TGTGCCAGCAGTCCTGAGCGGGCCGGGGTTACAGATACGCAGTATTTT.